The present T cell receptor (beta chain) was sequenced within a study of cytomegalovirus exposure and HLA in healthy donors. Concerning this clone: Its matching antigen is unknown.

Points from the study as a whole: Sequence variants that were highly shared formed a cluster that was likely a sequencing artifact.

This PCR relied on a set of 60 Vbeta primers and 13 Jbeta primers. Clones were sequenced by immunoSEQ multiplex PCR, and TCRdb holds only the in-frame ones, with some missing. In the table there are about 160,000 clones, almost 85% of which are singletons. The specimen sequenced was PBMCs. The sequence came from a man aged 25 to 40 in good health and CMV-seronegative.

The CDR3 is CASRPGTGASNQPQHF. The CDR3 DNA sequence: TGTGCCAGCAGACCCGGGACAGGGGCGAGCAATCAGCCCCAGCATTTT. The chain carries TRBV27 and TRBJ1-5; 10 bases line up with TRBD1. The ends lost 6 bases at V and 1 base at J; junction bases unmatched: 6. Germline V gives CDR1 MNHEY, CDR2 SMNVEV (reference sequence). The CDR3 is made up of 16 amino acids.